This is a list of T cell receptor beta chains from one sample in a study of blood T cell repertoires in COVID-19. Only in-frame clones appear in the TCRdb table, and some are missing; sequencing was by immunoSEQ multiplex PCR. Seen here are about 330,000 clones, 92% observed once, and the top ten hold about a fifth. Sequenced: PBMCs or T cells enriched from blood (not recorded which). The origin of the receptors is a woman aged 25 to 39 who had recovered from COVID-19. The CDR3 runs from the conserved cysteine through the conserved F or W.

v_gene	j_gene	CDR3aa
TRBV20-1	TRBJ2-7	CSASWASYEQYF
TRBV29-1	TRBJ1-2	CSGGQTNYGYTF
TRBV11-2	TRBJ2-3	CASSLDHSDTQYF
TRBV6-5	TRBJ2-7	CASSNRGFSVEQYF
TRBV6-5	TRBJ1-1	CASSYLQGNTEAFF
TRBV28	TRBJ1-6	CATRGAGFHSTPLHF
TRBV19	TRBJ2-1	CASSMFGLATNEQFF
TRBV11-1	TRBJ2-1	CASSLFRGNEQFF
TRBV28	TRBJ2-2	CASSRRNTGELFF
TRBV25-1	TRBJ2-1	CASSDWGQGPNEQFF
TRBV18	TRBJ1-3	CASSNSALGNTIYF
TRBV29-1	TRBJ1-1	CSVEVNDYYEAFF
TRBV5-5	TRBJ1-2	CASSFGGGYTF
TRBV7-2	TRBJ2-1	CASSSRRGASSYNEQFF
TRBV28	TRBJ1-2	CASSPGGNFWGYTF
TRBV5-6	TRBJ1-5	CASSADREQPQHF
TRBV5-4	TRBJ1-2	CASSQVLSGGYTF
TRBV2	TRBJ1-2	CASSAGTAYGYTF
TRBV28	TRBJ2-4	CASTPAGTDNLAKNIQYF
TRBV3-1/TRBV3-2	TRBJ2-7	CASRLTGMPDYEQYF
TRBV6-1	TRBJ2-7	CASSEGTGVYEQYF
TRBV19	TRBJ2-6	CASNAGGAGANVLTF
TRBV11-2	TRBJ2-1	CASSLGGGQFF
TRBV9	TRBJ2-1	CASSPGTGDNEQFF
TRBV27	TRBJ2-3	CASSPGLASTDTQYF
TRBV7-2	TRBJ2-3	CASSLTGAEADTQYF
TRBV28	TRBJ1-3	CASSPGSGNTIYF
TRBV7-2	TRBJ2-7	CASSSQGWSYEQYF
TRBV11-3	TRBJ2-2	CASSPWTGTGELFF
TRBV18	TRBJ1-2	CASSLKPTGTGTNYGYTF